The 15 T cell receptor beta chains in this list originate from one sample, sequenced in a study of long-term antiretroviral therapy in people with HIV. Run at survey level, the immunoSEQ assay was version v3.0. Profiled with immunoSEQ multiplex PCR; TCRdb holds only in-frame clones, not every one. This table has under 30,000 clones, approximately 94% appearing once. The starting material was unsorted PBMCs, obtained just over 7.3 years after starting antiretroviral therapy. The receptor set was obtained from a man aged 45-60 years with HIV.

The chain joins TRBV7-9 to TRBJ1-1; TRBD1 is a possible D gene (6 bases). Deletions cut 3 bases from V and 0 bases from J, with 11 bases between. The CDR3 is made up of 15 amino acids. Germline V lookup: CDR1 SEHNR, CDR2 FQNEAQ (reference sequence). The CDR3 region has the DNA TGTGCCAGCAGCTTCTACAGGGAAATGAACACTGAAGCTTTCTTT. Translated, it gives CASSFYREMNTEAFF.

CDR3 bases: TGTGCCAGCAGCCAAGTAAGCTTTAGACAGGGGTTGAACACTGAAGCTTTCTTT. Protein sequence: CASSQVSFRQGLNTEAFF. The chain is built from TRBV14 and TRBJ1-1, with 8 bases fitting TRBD1. J was trimmed by 0 bases and V by 1 base; bases with no gene match: 10. The CDR3 extends over 18 amino acids. The V gene's germline CDR1 is SGHDN and CDR2 FVKESK.

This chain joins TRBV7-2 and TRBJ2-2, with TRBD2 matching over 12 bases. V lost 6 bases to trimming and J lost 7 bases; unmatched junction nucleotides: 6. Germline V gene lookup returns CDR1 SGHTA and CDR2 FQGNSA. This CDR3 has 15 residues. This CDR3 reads CASRLLAGGIGELFF. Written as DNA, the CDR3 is TGTGCCAGCAGACTACTAGCGGGGGGCATCGGGGAGCTGTTTTTT.

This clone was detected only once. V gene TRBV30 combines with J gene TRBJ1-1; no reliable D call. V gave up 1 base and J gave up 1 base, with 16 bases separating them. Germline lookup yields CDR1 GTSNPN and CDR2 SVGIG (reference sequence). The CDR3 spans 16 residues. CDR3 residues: CAWSAPKVRGNTEAFF. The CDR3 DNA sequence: TGTGCCTGGAGTGCCCCCAAGGTGCGAGGGAACACTGAAGCTTTCTTT.

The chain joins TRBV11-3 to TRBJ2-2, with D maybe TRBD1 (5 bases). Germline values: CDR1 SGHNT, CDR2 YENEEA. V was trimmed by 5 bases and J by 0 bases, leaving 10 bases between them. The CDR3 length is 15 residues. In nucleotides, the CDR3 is TGTGCCAGCAGCGAACTGACAGCGAACACCGGGGAGCTGTTTTTT. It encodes CASSELTANTGELFF.

The CDR3 here is CASSLMFAGATDTQYF. Here the CDR3 DNA reads TGTGCCAGCAGCTTAATGTTCGCGGGGGCCACAGATACGCAGTATTTT. This rearrangement joins TRBV7-6 to TRBJ2-3, with a tentative D call TRBD2 (7 bases). The length of the CDR3 is 16 residues. The V end lost 2 bases, the J end lost 2 bases, and 14 bases lay between the germline ends. The germline gives CDR1 SGHVS, CDR2 FNYEAQ.

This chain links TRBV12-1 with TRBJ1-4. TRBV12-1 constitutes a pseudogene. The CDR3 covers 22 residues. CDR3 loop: CASSFACERDEDRNSLKGKLFF. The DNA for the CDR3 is TGTGCCAGCAGCTTTGCGTGCGAACGGGACGAGGATAGGAACAGCCTTAAGGGGAAACTGTTTTTT.

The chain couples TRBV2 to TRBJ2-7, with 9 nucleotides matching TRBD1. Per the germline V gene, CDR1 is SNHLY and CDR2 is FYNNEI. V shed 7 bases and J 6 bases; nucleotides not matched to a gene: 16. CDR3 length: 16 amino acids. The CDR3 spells CASNNYPGTGRVEQYF. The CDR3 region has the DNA TGTGCCAGCAACAACTATCCCGGGACAGGGCGGGTCGAGCAGTACTTC.

CDR3 in amino acids: CASSDIYERYEQYF. The CDR3 DNA reads TGTGCCAGCAGTGACATTTACGAGCGCTACGAGCAGTACTTC. The chain has TRBV2 and TRBJ2-7; D is undetermined. Per the germline V gene, CDR1 is SNHLY and CDR2 is FYNNEI. This CDR3 is 14 amino acids long. The ends were cut back, 3 bases at V and 3 bases at J, with 12 bases in the middle.

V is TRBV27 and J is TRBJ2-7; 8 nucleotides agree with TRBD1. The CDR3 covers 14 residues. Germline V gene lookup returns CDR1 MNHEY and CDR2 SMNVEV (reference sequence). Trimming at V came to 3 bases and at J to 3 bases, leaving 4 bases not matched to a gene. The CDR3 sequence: CASSFDRGGYEQYF. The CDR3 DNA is TGTGCCAGCAGTTTCGACAGGGGAGGCTACGAGCAGTACTTC.

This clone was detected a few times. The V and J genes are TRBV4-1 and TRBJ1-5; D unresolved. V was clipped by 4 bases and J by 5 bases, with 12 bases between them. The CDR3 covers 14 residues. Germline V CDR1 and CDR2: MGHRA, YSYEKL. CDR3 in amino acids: CASSRATADQPQHF. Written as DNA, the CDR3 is TGCGCCAGCAGCCGCGCCACAGCGGATCAGCCCCAGCATTTT.

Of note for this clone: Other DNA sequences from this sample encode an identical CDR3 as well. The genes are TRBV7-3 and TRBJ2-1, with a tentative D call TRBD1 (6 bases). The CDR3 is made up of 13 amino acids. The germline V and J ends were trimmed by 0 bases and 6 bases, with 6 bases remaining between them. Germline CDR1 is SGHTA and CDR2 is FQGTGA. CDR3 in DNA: TGTGCCAGCAGCTTAACAGGGGGCAATGAGCAGTTCTTC. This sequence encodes CASSLTGGNEQFF.

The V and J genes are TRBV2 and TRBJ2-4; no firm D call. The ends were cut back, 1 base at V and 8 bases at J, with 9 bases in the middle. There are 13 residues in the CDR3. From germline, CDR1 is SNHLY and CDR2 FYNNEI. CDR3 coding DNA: TGTGCCAGCAGTGAAGGGCAGAAGCACATTCAGTACTTC. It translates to CASSEGQKHIQYF.

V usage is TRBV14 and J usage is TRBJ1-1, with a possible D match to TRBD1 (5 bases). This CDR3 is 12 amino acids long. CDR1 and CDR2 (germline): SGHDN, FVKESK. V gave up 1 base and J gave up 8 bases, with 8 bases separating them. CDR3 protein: CASSQAQGEAFF. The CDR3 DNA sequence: TGTGCCAGCAGCCAAGCTCAGGGCGAAGCTTTCTTT.

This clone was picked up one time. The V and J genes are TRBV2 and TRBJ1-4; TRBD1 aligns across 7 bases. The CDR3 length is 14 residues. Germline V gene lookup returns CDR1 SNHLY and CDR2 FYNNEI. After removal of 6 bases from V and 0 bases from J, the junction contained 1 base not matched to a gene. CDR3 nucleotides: TGTGCCAGCAGAGGGACAGCAACTAATGAAAAACTGTTTTTT. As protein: CASRGTATNEKLFF. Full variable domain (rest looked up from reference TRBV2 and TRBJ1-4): EPEVTQTPSHQVTQMGQEVILRCVPISNHLYFYWYRQILGQKVEFLVSFYNNEISEKSEIFDDQFSVERPDGSNFTLKIRSTKLEDSAMYFCASRGTATNEKLFFGSGTQLSVL.